Presented here are 14 T cell receptor beta chains from one specimen sequenced in a study of PD-1 blockade in classical Hodgkin lymphoma. TCRdb keeps only in-frame clones here, not all; method: immunoSEQ multiplex PCR. The sample lists some 63,000 clones; 90% were seen once. No patient escaped relapse after autologous stem cell transplantation, and brentuximab vedotin exposure varied. Source: peripheral blood mononuclear cells (PBMCs), taken at baseline. Receptor source: a human donor with classical Hodgkin lymphoma.

The chain carries TRBV13 and TRBJ1-6, with TRBD1 matching over 11 bases. The CDR3 runs to 16 residues. CDR1 is PRHDT, CDR2 FYEKMQ, per germline (reference sequence). J lost 6 bases, V lost 2 bases, and 3 bases had no gene match. As DNA, the CDR3 is TGTGCCAGCAGCTTAACCGGGACAGGGGGTAATTCACCCCTCCACTTT. It codes for CASSLTGTGGNSPLHF.

This rearrangement joins TRBV5-8 to TRBJ2-6; a weak D match, TRBD1 (5 bases). Deletions cut 0 bases from V and 0 bases from J, with 13 bases between. The CDR3 totals 18 residues. From germline, CDR1 is SGHTS and CDR2 YDEGEE. The CDR3 coding sequence is TGTGCCAGCAGCTTGGTCTACCTCCAGGGCTCTGGGGCCAACGTCCTGACTTTC. Protein: CASSLVYLQGSGANVLTF.

The chain carries TRBV4-2 and TRBJ2-5, with 7 bases fitting TRBD2. From germline, CDR1 is LGHNA and CDR2 YNFKEQ. The CDR3 length is 16 residues. Trimming at V came to 1 base and at J to 2 bases, leaving 7 bases not matched to a gene. CDR3 nucleotides: TGTGCCAGCAGCCAAGGTCGGGGGGACGGGCAAGAGACCCAGTACTTC. Amino acids: CASSQGRGDGQETQYF.

The chain links TRBV6-1 to TRBJ2-5; D remains unclear. Germline V lookup: CDR1 MNHNS, CDR2 SASEGT. The V and J ends lost 7 bases and 5 bases respectively, with 11 bases between them. CDR3 size: 12 residues. The CDR3 spells CASIKGRETQYF. In DNA form, the CDR3 reads TGTGCCAGCATAAAAGGCCGGGAGACCCAGTACTTC.

This clone has more than one count but fewer than ten. The J gene is TRBJ2-1, the V gene TRBV2, with TRBD2 matching 7 bases. This CDR3 has 15 residues. CDR1 is SNHLY and CDR2 is FYNNEI in the germline V gene. V shed 8 bases, J shed 4 bases, and the junction held 11 bases outside the gene matches. CDR3 loop: CASLLRGGGYNEQFF. The DNA for the CDR3 is TGTGCCAGCCTCCTTAGGGGCGGGGGTTACAATGAGCAGTTCTTC.

V and J are TRBV19 and TRBJ2-1, with 7 bases fitting TRBD1. CDR1 and CDR2 (germline): LNHDA, SQIVND (reference sequence). The CDR3 runs 14 residues. With 5 bases clipped from V and 8 bases from J, the junction kept 9 bases outside the gene matches. Here the CDR3 DNA reads TGTGCCAGTAGTCCCAGGACAGGAACTTATGAGCAGTTCTTC. Its translation: CASSPRTGTYEQFF.

The genes are TRBV9 and TRBJ2-5; no firm D call. The CDR3 consists of 15 residues. V lost 4 bases and J lost 5, with 18 bases in between. Germline V gives CDR1 SGDLS, CDR2 YYNGEE. The CDR3 sequence is CASSLRGGIQETQYF. In nucleotides, the CDR3 is TGTGCCAGCAGCCTTAGAGGTGGAATTCAGGAGACCCAGTACTTC.

CDR3 region: CASSRTVATNYNEQFF. CDR3 sequence (DNA): TGTGCCAGCAGCCGTACTGTAGCGACCAATTACAATGAGCAGTTCTTC. This rearrangement joins TRBV5-4 to TRBJ2-1, with D maybe TRBD2 (5 bases). The germline V gene has CDR1 SGHNT and CDR2 YYREEE (reference sequence). This CDR3 contains 16 residues. The germline V and J ends were trimmed by 4 bases and 4 bases, with 18 bases remaining between them.

The chain has TRBV7-9 and TRBJ2-1, with TRBD2 matching 8 bases. The CDR3 runs 16 residues. Trimming removed 7 bases from V and 2 bases from J; junction bases left unmatched: 10. Germline CDR1 is SEHNR and CDR2 is FQNEAQ (reference sequence). The CDR3 sequence: CASNPSREGTYNEQFF. The CDR3 region has the DNA TGTGCCAGCAACCCTTCTCGGGAGGGGACCTACAATGAGCAGTTCTTC.

This chain connects TRBV2 to TRBJ2-5; D might be TRBD1 (5 bases). V was trimmed by 3 bases and J by 3 bases, leaving 14 bases between them. CDR1 and CDR2 (germline): SNHLY, FYNNEI. CDR3 length: 15 residues. CDR3 in DNA: TGTGCCAGCAGTGAGCAGGGTGCCGGAAAAGAGACCCAGTACTTC. Translated: CASSEQGAGKETQYF.

V is TRBV27 and J is TRBJ2-7; D uncertain. The CDR3 is 13 amino acids. V gave up 0 bases and J gave up 1 base, with 4 bases separating them. The germline gives CDR1 MNHEY, CDR2 SMNVEV (reference sequence). The CDR3 reads CASSLSWSYEQYF. CDR3 nucleotides: TGTGCCAGCAGTTTATCGTGGTCCTACGAGCAGTACTTC.

CDR3 in amino acids: CASSLTGTLYGYTF. The DNA of the CDR3 is TGCGCCAGCAGCCTAACCGGGACGCTATATGGCTACACCTTC. The chain is built from TRBV5-1 and TRBJ1-2, with a tentative D call TRBD1 (5 bases). V shed 4 bases and J shed 5 bases, with 15 bases lying between them. The CDR3 loop spans 14 amino acids. Germline V CDR1 and CDR2: SGHRS, YFSETQ. The complete variable domain, with remaining parts taken from reference TRBV5-1 and TRBJ1-2, reads KAGVTQTPRYLIKTRGQQVTLSCSPISGHRSVSWYQQTPGQGLQFLFEYFSETQRNKGNFPGRFSGRQFSNSRSEMNVSTLELGDSALYLCASSLTGTLYGYTFGSGTRLTVV.

The chain links TRBV11-3 to TRBJ1-1; D possibly corresponds to TRBD1 (5 bases). Trimming took 0 bases from V and 7 from J, leaving 9 bases between them. CDR1 and CDR2 from the germline V gene are SGHNT and YENEEA. The CDR3 is 13 residues long. The CDR3 DNA sequence: TGTGCCAGCAGCTTAGATCCGCAGGGTGAAGCTTTCTTT. Amino acids: CASSLDPQGEAFF.

This chain joins TRBV5-6 and TRBJ1-1; TRBD1 is a possible D gene (5 bases). V was shortened by 4 bases and J by 0 bases, with 13 bases between the two germline ends. Germline lookup yields CDR1 SGHDT and CDR2 YYEEEE. The CDR3 totals 15 residues. Written as DNA, the CDR3 is TGTGCCAGCAGCCCTTGGGGCAGAGTGAACACTGAAGCTTTCTTT. It translates to CASSPWGRVNTEAFF.